The 31 T cell receptor beta chains given below trace back to one sample, sequenced in a study of T-cell memory formation after mild COVID-19. One entry per CDR3 protein results from TCRdb running MiXCR on the 5' RACE reads. The sample has some 130,000 distinct CDR3 sequences; about 23% are singletons. Material for sequencing was PBMCs or a T cell subset sorted from them (not recorded which). Receptor source: an adult woman who had mild COVID-19 (a few samples of this study predate the infection). Cell type and time point are not known.

This clonotype was counted a few times. CDR3 residues: CASSPTGQPYEAFF. CDR3 DNA: TGTGCCAGCAGCCCTACCGGACAGCCCTATGAAGCTTTCTTT. The V gene is TRBV7-9, the J gene TRBJ1-1; maybe TRBD1 (6 bases). CDR3 length: 14 residues. V was trimmed by 5 bases and J by 7 bases, leaving 17 bases between them. Germline V gene sequence: CDR1 SEHNR, CDR2 FQNEAQ (reference sequence).

V is TRBV5-1 and J is TRBJ2-5; 7 nucleotides match TRBD1. V trimming: 4 bases; J trimming: 4 bases; junction bases outside the gene matches: 10. The CDR3 runs to 15 residues. Germline loops: CDR1 SGHRS, CDR2 YFSETQ. CDR3 in DNA: TGCGCCAGCAGCCCCCGGGACAGCATCACAGAGACCCAGTACTTC. It codes for CASSPRDSITETQYF.

In its sample, this clonotype was seen a few times. V gene TRBV11-2 combines with J gene TRBJ2-1; weak D call: TRBD1 (5 bases). Per the germline V gene, CDR1 is SGHAT and CDR2 is FQNNGV. The V end lost 3 bases, the J end lost 7 bases, and 13 bases lay between the germline ends. The CDR3 totals 14 residues. The chain's CDR3 is CASSFLGPGNEQFF. The CDR3 DNA reads TGTGCCAGCAGCTTTTTAGGGCCAGGGAATGAGCAGTTCTTC.

J is TRBJ2-7 and V is TRBV25-1, with D perhaps TRBD2 (5 bases). This CDR3 spans 12 amino acids. Germline V gene sequence: CDR1 MGHDK, CDR2 SYGVNS. With 8 bases removed from V and 4 bases from J, the gap between germline ends came to 12 bases. This chain's CDR3 is CASRGGFYEQYF. CDR3 DNA: TGTGCCAGCCGGGGTGGATTTTACGAGCAGTACTTC.

The chain uses TRBV5-6 and TRBJ1-6; D not certain. V was cut by 7 bases and J by 7 bases, with 12 bases left in between. The CDR3 extends over 13 amino acids. The germline V gene has CDR1 SGHDT and CDR2 YYEEEE. CDR3 coding DNA: TGTGCCAGCGCGCCGGTCGGGAATTCACCCCTCCACTTT. Translating gives CASAPVGNSPLHF.

This clonotype was seen ten or more times. The chain recombines TRBV6-4 with TRBJ2-1; 7 nucleotides match TRBD2. The germline gives CDR1 MRHNA, CDR2 SNTAGT. The CDR3 loop spans 15 amino acids. Trimming cost V 3 bases and J 6 bases; bases outside gene matches: 8. The CDR3 DNA reads as TGTGCCAGCAGTGATAGGTCTAGCGGAAGCAATGAGCAGTTCTTC. Translated: CASSDRSSGSNEQFF.

This clonotype was seen a few times. The chain links TRBV5-5 to TRBJ1-2; TRBD1 matches 7 bases. The junction had 8 bases not matched to a gene; V was cut back by 2 bases and J by 4 bases. The CDR3 totals 15 residues. The germline gives CDR1 SGHKS, CDR2 YYEKEE (reference sequence). This CDR3 is CASSFGTGTVYGYTF. CDR3 nucleotide sequence: TGTGCCAGCAGCTTCGGTACCGGGACAGTCTATGGCTACACCTTC. The full variable domain, rest sourced from reference TRBV5-5 and TRBJ1-2, is DAGVTQSPTHLIKTRGQQVTLRCSPISGHKSVSWYQQVLGQGPQFIFQYYEKEERGRGNFPDRFSARQFPNYSSELNVNALLLGDSALYLCASSFGTGTVYGYTFGSGTRLTVV.

This clonotype occurred a few times. The chain combines TRBV4-1 with TRBJ2-7; D gene unclear. CDR1 MGHRA and CDR2 YSYEKL come from the germline V gene. Trimming removed 0 bases at V and 2 bases at J, with 14 bases between. The CDR3 extends over 16 amino acids. The CDR3 loop is CASSQEVGNPTYEQYF. The CDR3 coding sequence is TGCGCCAGCAGCCAAGAGGTGGGCAACCCCACCTACGAGCAGTACTTC.

The rearrangement links TRBV6-5 to TRBJ2-3, with D perhaps TRBD1 (6 bases). The germline CDR1 and CDR2 sequences are MNHEY and SVGAGI. The CDR3 contains 12 residues. The V end was cut by 10 bases, the J end by 1 base, with 9 bases between. CDR3 DNA sequence: TGTGCCACCAGACAGGGCACAGATACGCAGTATTTT. Amino acids: CATRQGTDTQYF.

V and J are TRBV7-2 and TRBJ2-1; 9 bases match TRBD2. The length of the CDR3 is 17 residues. In germline, CDR1 is SGHTA, CDR2 FQGNSA. After removal of 0 bases from V and 2 bases from J, the junction contained 5 bases not matched to a gene. CDR3 protein: CASSLALLAGPYNEQFF. The CDR3, as DNA: TGTGCCAGCAGCTTAGCTTTACTAGCGGGCCCCTACAATGAGCAGTTCTTC.

This clonotype was observed a handful of times. The CDR3 DNA follows: TGTGCCAGCAGCTTGGAGATAGTGGGTTTTGGCTACAATGAGCAGTTCTTC. Amino acid sequence: CASSLEIVGFGYNEQFF. The genes are TRBV5-5 and TRBJ2-1; no clear D gene. Germline V gene data show CDR1 as SGHKS and CDR2 as YYEKEE (reference sequence). Between the trimmed V and J ends, which lost 0 bases and 3 bases, there was a span of 16 bases. This CDR3 spans 17 amino acids. Full variable domain (outside the CDR3, taken from reference TRBV5-5 and TRBJ2-1): DAGVTQSPTHLIKTRGQQVTLRCSPISGHKSVSWYQQVLGQGPQFIFQYYEKEERGRGNFPDRFSARQFPNYSSELNVNALLLGDSALYLCASSLEIVGFGYNEQFFGPGTRLTVL.

The chain links TRBV12-3 or TRBV12-4 to TRBJ1-2; 9 bases fit TRBD1. Trimming removed 5 bases from V and 2 bases from J; junction bases left unmatched: 9. The CDR3 runs 16 residues. CDR3 residues: CASSGGRDRVNYGYTF. The CDR3 coding sequence is TGTGCCAGCAGTGGGGGAAGGGACAGGGTAAACTATGGCTACACCTTC.

V and J are TRBV20-1 and TRBJ2-1; 7 bases align to TRBD1. The CDR3 has 14 amino acids. V dropped 2 bases and J dropped 5; count of bases not matched to a gene: 6. Germline loops: CDR1 DFQATT, CDR2 SNEGSKA (reference sequence). The CDR3: CSARSWTGDNEQFF. DNA of the CDR3: TGCAGTGCTAGATCGTGGACAGGAGACAATGAGCAGTTCTTC.

This clonotype occurred a few times. The rearrangement links TRBV4-1 to TRBJ2-7; D ambiguous. Germline V gene sequence: CDR1 MGHRA, CDR2 YSYEKL. V lost 2 bases and J 1 base, leaving 3 bases between the germline ends. The CDR3 extends over 12 amino acids. CDR3 nucleotide sequence: TGCGCCAGCAGCCAAAGATCCTACGAGCAGTACTTC. Translated, it gives CASSQRSYEQYF.

This clonotype was detected only a few times. V gene TRBV15 combines with J gene TRBJ2-1, with 9 bases matching TRBD2. The CDR3 sequence is 16 residues long. CDR1 is LNHNV and CDR2 is YYDKDF in the germline V gene (reference sequence). The ends lost 1 base at V and 4 bases at J; junction bases unmatched: 5. The CDR3 DNA is TGTGCCACCAGCAGAGTTTTTAGCGGGGGTTACAATGAGCAGTTCTTC. Encoded protein: CATSRVFSGGYNEQFF.

CDR3 nucleotides: TGTGCCAGCAGCGTCTCTCCTTCGTGGGCTAGCGGGGCAGATACGCAGTATTTT. The encoded protein is CASSVSPSWASGADTQYF. V usage is TRBV9 and J usage is TRBJ2-3; 9 nucleotides line up with TRBD2. V lost 2 bases and J lost 4; bases outside the gene matches: 14. Germline lookup yields CDR1 SGDLS and CDR2 YYNGEE. CDR3 size: 18 residues.

The chain links TRBV2 to TRBJ2-3; D gene ambiguous. The germline gives CDR1 SNHLY, CDR2 FYNNEI. This CDR3 region has 15 residues. With 1 base removed from V and 2 bases from J, the gap between germline ends came to 10 bases. CDR3 in amino acids: CASSEGVEYTDTQYF. CDR3 DNA sequence: TGTGCCAGCAGTGAAGGGGTAGAGTACACAGATACGCAGTATTTT.

This rearrangement joins TRBV5-1 to TRBJ1-2; the D is unclear. Germline CDR1 and CDR2: SGHRS and YFSETQ. The CDR3 is 15 amino acids. V lost 4 bases, J lost 7 bases, and 20 bases lay in between. CDR3 amino acids: CASSGYSSTVVGYTF. The CDR3 DNA is TGCGCCAGCAGCGGGTATTCGAGTACTGTCGTTGGCTACACCTTC.

The chain uses TRBV10-3 and TRBJ2-2; 10 positions agree with TRBD1. With 5 bases clipped from V and 0 bases from J, the junction kept 3 bases outside the gene matches. Per the germline V gene, CDR1 is ENHRY and CDR2 is SYGVKD. This CDR3 has 16 residues. The CDR3 DNA follows: TGTGCCATCAGTACAGGACAGGGGGCGAACACCGGGGAGCTGTTTTTT. Amino acid sequence: CAISTGQGANTGELFF.

The V call is TRBV2, the J call TRBJ1-1, with D possibly being TRBD1 (6 bases). CDR1 and CDR2 from the germline V gene are SNHLY and FYNNEI. Trimming removed 6 bases from V and 3 bases from J, with 17 bases in between. The CDR3 has 15 residues. CDR3 sequence (DNA): TGTGCCAGCAGGGAGGCAGGGGCTTTTGACACTGAAGCTTTCTTT. This gives the protein CASREAGAFDTEAFF.

This chain joins TRBV2 and TRBJ2-5; no clear D gene. The CDR3 has 15 residues. The ends were cut back, 6 bases at V and 2 bases at J, with 16 bases in the middle. The germline gives CDR1 SNHLY, CDR2 FYNNEI. In DNA, the CDR3 is TGTGCCAGCAGCGATAGAGGCAGGATACAAGAGACCCAGTACTTC. Its protein is CASSDRGRIQETQYF.

The chain is built from TRBV7-9 and TRBJ2-5; 8 bases agree with TRBD2. The J segment lost 0 bases and the V segment lost 5 bases, leaving 2 bases of the junction unmatched. Germline CDR1 is SEHNR and CDR2 is FQNEAQ (reference sequence). The CDR3 is 14 amino acids. The CDR3 spells CASSISGNQETQYF. CDR3 coding DNA: TGTGCCAGCAGCATTAGCGGGAACCAAGAGACCCAGTACTTC.

This clonotype was detected only a few times. The gene calls are TRBV6-5 and TRBJ2-1, with 8 bases matching TRBD2. There are 15 residues in the CDR3. Germline V lookup: CDR1 MNHEY, CDR2 SVGAGI. Trimming at V came to 7 bases and at J to 0 bases, leaving 5 bases not matched to a gene. CDR3 sequence: CASIQSGSSYNEQFF. The CDR3, as DNA: TGTGCCAGCATCCAGAGCGGGAGCTCCTACAATGAGCAGTTCTTC.

This clonotype was detected only once. The chain combines TRBV12-3 or TRBV12-4 with TRBJ1-1, with 9 nucleotides matching TRBD1. J lost 2 bases, V lost 7 bases, and 5 bases had no gene match. The CDR3 is 14 residues long. The CDR3 protein is CASTLQGANTEAFF. The CDR3 nucleotides are TGTGCCAGCACCCTACAGGGGGCTAACACTGAAGCTTTCTTT.

In this sample, this clonotype turned up once. This sequence joins TRBV3-1 and TRBJ2-7; no clear D. Germline-derived CDR1 and CDR2 are LGHDT and YNNKEL (reference sequence). V lost 8 bases and J lost 5, with 16 bases in between. This CDR3 has 13 amino acids. CDR3 sequence: CASLGFGLHEQYF. The CDR3 DNA follows: TGTGCCAGCTTAGGGTTCGGTCTCCACGAGCAGTACTTC.

CDR3 sequence (DNA): TGTGCCAGCAGCCCGGTACCGGGACTAGCGGCAGATACGCAGTATTTT. This codes for CASSPVPGLAADTQYF. V usage is TRBV7-6 and J usage is TRBJ2-3, with 11 bases aligning to TRBD2. The germline CDR1 and CDR2 sequences are SGHVS and FNYEAQ. The CDR3 has 16 residues. V lost 5 bases to trimming and J lost 4 bases; unmatched junction nucleotides: 8. The entire variable domain, with the rest obtained from reference TRBV7-6 and TRBJ2-3, is as follows: GAGVSQSPRYKVTKRGQDVALRCDPISGHVSLYWYRQALGQGPEFLTYFNYEAQQDKSGLPNDRFSAERPEGSISTLTIQRTEQRDSAMYRCASSPVPGLAADTQYFGPGTRLTVL.

This chain's CDR3 is CASSLASRGAPSTDTQYF. The CDR3 region has the DNA TGTGCCAGCAGCTTGGCTTCGCGGGGGGCCCCTAGCACAGATACGCAGTATTTT. The chain employs TRBV5-8 and TRBJ2-3; 8 bases fit TRBD2. Germline V gene lookup returns CDR1 SGHTS and CDR2 YDEGEE. The CDR3 consists of 18 residues. Trimming cost V 0 bases and J 0 bases; bases outside gene matches: 9.

Notes on this clonotype: One junction end does not reproduce the germline sequence, and a read error may be involved. The chain employs TRBV7-7 and TRBJ2-5, with D unclear. This CDR3 contains 13 residues. Germline CDR1 and CDR2: SSHAT and FNYEAQ (reference sequence). The CDR3 nucleotides are TGTGCTAGCAGCACCCCTTTGGGAGAGACCCAGTACTTC. It encodes CASSTPLGETQYF.

This sequence joins TRBV21-1 and TRBJ2-1. TRBV21-1 is given as a pseudogene. The CDR3 length is 14 residues. This CDR3 reads CASSSHGGYNEQFF. In DNA, the CDR3 is TGTGCCAGCAGCTCCCACGGCGGATACAATGAGCAGTTCTTC.

This clonotype was found a few times. V is TRBV6-2 or TRBV6-3 and J is TRBJ2-1; D remains ambiguous. V shed 7 bases and J shed 0 bases, with 22 bases lying between them. The CDR3 is 18 amino acids. Per the germline V gene, CDR1 is MNHEY and CDR2 is SVGEGT. The DNA of the CDR3 is TGTGCCAGCACCCTAGTCCCGCCGGGTTCTGGCTCCTACAATGAGCAGTTCTTC. It codes for CASTLVPPGSGSYNEQFF.

This clonotype was seen only a few times. The rearrangement uses TRBV7-9 and TRBJ1-1; 7 bases are shared with TRBD1. V lost 1 base and J lost 3; bases outside the gene matches: 5. Germline V gene sequence: CDR1 SEHNR, CDR2 FQNEAQ (reference sequence). The CDR3 sequence is 15 residues long. The CDR3 loop reads CASSLVQGVYTEAFF. The CDR3 nucleotides are TGTGCCAGCAGCTTAGTCCAGGGGGTTTACACTGAAGCTTTCTTT.